This entry lists 14 T cell receptor beta chains sequenced from one sample in a study of low-dose radiotherapy and immunotherapy resistance in tumors. With TRAV- and TRBV-specific primers, first-strand cDNA was made, covering the alpha and beta chains. It was with a constant-region primer and a V-primer adapter that TCRs were amplified over roughly 18 PCR cycles. In TCRdb, the reads were re-called with MiXCR into one record per CDR3 protein. The table includes 95,000 to 100,000 distinct CDR3 sequences, 20% to 25% detected once. The time point was: after trial treatment. Sample treatment: LDRT plus nivolumab, ipilimumab, low-dose cyclophosphamide and aspirin (RACIN trial). Specimen: PBMCs, collected after low-dose radiotherapy plus immunotherapy. The source of these receptors is a male donor with prostate cancer.

This clonotype was found many times. The chain carries TRBV10-3 and TRBJ2-1; possible D gene TRBD1, 6 bases. The V gene lost 0 bases and the J gene lost 5 bases, with 17 bases spanning the gap. The CDR3 loop spans 17 amino acids. Germline CDR1 and CDR2: ENHRY and SYGVKD. This CDR3 reads CAISESRPGQYNNEQFF. CDR3 in DNA: TGTGCCATCAGTGAGTCCCGACCGGGACAATATAACAATGAGCAGTTCTTC.

This clonotype was counted at least ten times. The CDR3 coding sequence is TGCAGTGCCGTAACAGACTTCGGGGAGCTGTTTTTT. Translated: CSAVTDFGELFF. This chain connects TRBV20-1 to TRBJ2-2; D unclear. This CDR3 has 12 residues. V was trimmed by 6 bases and J by 7 bases, leaving 12 bases between them. Germline V gene sequence: CDR1 DFQATT, CDR2 SNEGSKA (reference sequence).

This clonotype was detected many times. V gene TRBV6-2 or TRBV6-3 combines with J gene TRBJ1-1, with a tentative D call TRBD1 (5 bases). The CDR3 sequence is 12 residues long. Germline CDR1 MNHEY, CDR2 SVGEGT. V dropped 4 bases and J dropped 11 bases, with 14 bases sitting between them. CDR3 in amino acids: CASSLSGTSAFF. The CDR3, as DNA: TGTGCCAGCAGTTTATCCGGGACCTCCGCTTTCTTT.

This clonotype was seen many times. The chain links TRBV7-2 to TRBJ2-2, with 7 bases identical to TRBD1. The CDR3 runs to 14 residues. From germline, CDR1 is SGHTA and CDR2 FQGNSA. V dropped 5 bases and J dropped 5; count of bases not matched to a gene: 5. CDR3 amino acids: CASSPRGNTGELFF. The CDR3 DNA reads TGTGCCAGCAGCCCCAGGGGGAATACCGGGGAGCTGTTTTTT.

This clonotype was recorded at least ten times. The genes are TRBV7-2 and TRBJ2-2, with D maybe TRBD2 (5 bases). This CDR3 has 15 amino acids. Germline V gives CDR1 SGHTA, CDR2 FQGNSA. V lost 5 bases and J 2 bases, leaving 12 bases between the germline ends. The CDR3 nucleotides are TGTGCCAGCAGCCTCCTCGGGGTCAACACCGGGGAGCTGTTTTTT. Translating it yields CASSLLGVNTGELFF.

The V and J genes are TRBV27 and TRBJ2-6; D possibly corresponds to TRBD2 (6 bases). Per germline, CDR1 MNHEY and CDR2 SMNVEV (reference sequence). The V and J ends lost 7 bases and 5 bases respectively, with 15 bases between them. The length of the CDR3 is 15 residues. The CDR3: CASTPRGMRANVLTF. The CDR3 DNA follows: TGTGCCAGCACCCCTCGGGGGATGAGGGCCAACGTCCTGACTTTC.

This clonotype came up many times. J is TRBJ2-7 and V is TRBV29-1, with D perhaps given as TRBD1 or TRBD2 (6 bases each). V gave up 7 bases and J gave up 0 bases, with 13 bases separating them. The CDR3 length is 13 residues. The germline gives CDR1 SQVTM, CDR2 ANQGSEA. In DNA form, the CDR3 reads TGCAGCGCCTCCGGGGGCCTCTCCTACGAGCAGTACTTC. It translates to CSASGGLSYEQYF.

The table lists this clonotype with many counts. The chain joins TRBV4-2 to TRBJ2-3, with TRBD2 identical over 14 bases. The CDR3 has 20 residues. Germline V gene lookup returns CDR1 LGHNA and CDR2 YNFKEQ. J gave up 4 bases and V 4 bases, and 16 bases lay outside the gene matches. Here the CDR3 reads CASSLSVGGTSGGGADTQYF. The CDR3 DNA follows: TGTGCCAGCAGCCTATCGGTTGGAGGGACTAGCGGGGGCGGGGCAGATACGCAGTATTTT.

Of note for this clonotype: An end of the junction does not agree with germline; a read error may underlie this. The genes are TRBV9 and TRBJ2-1; TRBD2 is a possible D gene (7 bases). Germline V gene lookup returns CDR1 SGDLS and CDR2 YYNGEE. The CDR3 contains 11 residues. Written as DNA, the CDR3 is TGTGCGAGCTCCCAAGGGGGGGAGCAGGTCTTC. It is translated as CASSQGGEQVF.

A remark on this clonotype: The likely explanation is a read error, given a far larger clone one base away. The V gene is TRBV11-2, the J gene TRBJ2-1; TRBD1 or TRBD2 may be the D gene (5 bases each). This CDR3 comprises 12 residues. The germline V gene encodes CDR1 SGHAT and CDR2 FQNNGV. V lost 7 bases, J lost 13 bases, and 17 bases lay in between. The CDR3 loop reads CASTGPPGTQFF. The CDR3 nucleotides are TGTGCCAGCACAGGGCCACCAGGGACCCAGTTCTTC.

Ten or more counts support this clonotype. The V and J genes are TRBV20-1 and TRBJ1-2, with D possibly matching TRBD1 (6 bases). V was cut by 6 bases and J by 2 bases, with 16 bases left in between. From germline, CDR1 is DFQATT and CDR2 SNEGSKA (reference sequence). The CDR3 loop spans 14 amino acids. The CDR3 region is CSARNRVTNYGYTF. The CDR3 nucleotides are TGCAGTGCCAGAAACAGGGTGACGAACTATGGCTACACCTTC.

Ten or more counts support this clonotype. The V call is TRBV10-2, the J call TRBJ2-5; no reliable D call. Germline-derived CDR1 and CDR2 are WSHSY and SAAADI. V shed 3 bases and J shed 5 bases, with 10 bases lying between them. This CDR3 has 13 amino acids. CDR3 sequence: CASSEVVKETQYF. CDR3 coding DNA: TGCGCCAGCAGTGAAGTCGTGAAGGAGACCCAGTACTTC.

This clonotype has more than one count but fewer than ten. The J gene is TRBJ1-5, the V gene TRBV12-3 or TRBV12-4, with D possibly TRBD1 on 6 matching bases. Deletions cut 7 bases from V and 3 bases from J, with 22 bases between. This CDR3 spans 17 amino acids. This chain's CDR3 is CASTQTGTSGVNQPQHF. The CDR3, as DNA: TGTGCCAGCACTCAGACTGGGACATCGGGCGTCAATCAGCCCCAGCATTTT.

J is TRBJ2-5 and V is TRBV6-8; D ambiguous. The germline V and J ends were trimmed by 0 bases and 5 bases, with 10 bases remaining between them. CDR3 length: 14 residues. Per the germline V gene, CDR1 is MNHGY and CDR2 is SAAAGT. This CDR3 reads CASSYSDSWETQYF. The CDR3 DNA follows: TGTGCCAGCAGTTACTCCGACTCCTGGGAGACCCAGTACTTC.